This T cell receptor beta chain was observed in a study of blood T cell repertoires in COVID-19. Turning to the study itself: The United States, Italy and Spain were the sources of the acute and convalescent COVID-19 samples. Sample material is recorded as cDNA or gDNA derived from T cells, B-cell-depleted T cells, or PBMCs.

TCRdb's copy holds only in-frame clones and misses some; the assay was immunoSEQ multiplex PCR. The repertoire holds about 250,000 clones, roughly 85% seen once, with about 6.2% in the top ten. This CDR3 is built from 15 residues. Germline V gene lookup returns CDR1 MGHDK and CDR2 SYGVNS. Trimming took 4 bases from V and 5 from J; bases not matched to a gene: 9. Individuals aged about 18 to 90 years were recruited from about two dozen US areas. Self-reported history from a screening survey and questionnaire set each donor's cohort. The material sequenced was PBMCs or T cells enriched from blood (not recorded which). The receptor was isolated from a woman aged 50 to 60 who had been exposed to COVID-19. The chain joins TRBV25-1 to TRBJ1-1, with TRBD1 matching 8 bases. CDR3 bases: TGTGCCAGCAGTGTCGACAGGGGAGTTCGGACTGAAGCTTTCTTT. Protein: CASSVDRGVRTEAFF. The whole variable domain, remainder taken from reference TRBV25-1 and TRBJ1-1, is EADIYQTPRYLVIGTGKKITLECSQTMGHDKMYWYQQDPGMELHLIHYSYGVNSTEKGDLSSESTVSRIRTEHFPLTLESARPSHTSQYLCASSVDRGVRTEAFFGQGTRLTVV.